These 30 T cell receptor beta chains came from one sample sequenced in a study of T cell responses to AZD1222 COVID-19 vaccine. Profiled with immunoSEQ multiplex PCR; TCRdb holds only in-frame clones, not every one. Among about 78,000 clones listed, roughly 88% were seen once. The source material was peripheral blood, sampled on day 0 of MenACWY control vaccination. The receptors stem from an adult in good health.

This clone was seen once. The V gene is TRBV11-3, the J gene TRBJ2-4; 8 nucleotides agree with TRBD2. The CDR3 sequence is 15 residues long. The germline CDR1 and CDR2 sequences are SGHNT and YENEEA. J gave up 3 bases and V 1 base, and 2 bases lay outside the gene matches. Here the CDR3 reads CASSLVAGGKNIQYF. CDR3 sequence (DNA): TGTGCCAGCAGCTTAGTGGCGGGGGGCAAAAACATTCAGTACTTC.

Only one count was recorded for this clone. The chain links TRBV19 to TRBJ2-5; D could derive from TRBD1 or TRBD2 (6 bases each). V gave up 4 bases and J gave up 1 base, with 16 bases separating them. This CDR3 region has 16 residues. The germline V gene has CDR1 LNHDA and CDR2 SQIVND (reference sequence). CDR3 sequence (DNA): TGTGCCAGTAGTAGCTATGTCGGGGGCCTCCAAGAGACCCAGTACTTC. Translating it yields CASSSYVGGLQETQYF.

The V call is TRBV12-3 or TRBV12-4, the J call TRBJ2-1; D is uncertain. The CDR3 contains 13 residues. V was shortened by 2 bases and J by 6 bases, with 8 bases between the two germline ends. CDR3 region: CASSLTGVNEQFF. The CDR3 DNA reads as TGTGCCAGCAGTTTAACTGGGGTCAATGAGCAGTTCTTC.

The V and J genes are TRBV1 and TRBJ2-3; the table's D gene call, TRBD1, was not cross checked with the DNA. TRBV1 is annotated as a pseudogene. This CDR3 region has 16 residues. This CDR3 reads CTSSQGFVGPTDTQYF. The CDR3 DNA follows: TGCACCAGCAGCCAAGGTTTCGTGGGGCCCACAGATACGCAGTATTTT.

DNA for the CDR3: TGTGCCAGCAGCGACGGGGGGGCCTACAATGAGCAGTTCTTC. The encoded protein is CASSDGGAYNEQFF. The V and J genes are TRBV5-6 and TRBJ2-1, with 8 bases that match TRBD2. The CDR3 spans 14 residues. V was clipped by 4 bases and J by 2 bases; unmatched bases: 2. Germline V lookup: CDR1 SGHDT, CDR2 YYEEEE.

The genes are TRBV4-2 and TRBJ1-2, with unresolved D. V was clipped by 0 bases and J by 8 bases, with 10 bases between them. CDR1 and CDR2 from the germline V gene are LGHNA and YNFKEQ. This CDR3 comprises 13 residues. The DNA of the CDR3 is TGTGCCAGCAGCCAAGATAGAGGGAAGGGCTACACCTTC. It encodes CASSQDRGKGYTF.

The genes are TRBV18 and TRBJ1-1, with 7 bases lining up with TRBD1. V shed 3 bases, J shed 4 bases, and the junction held 5 bases outside the gene matches. CDR1 and CDR2 from the germline V gene are KGHSH and LQKENI. The CDR3 spans 14 residues. For the CDR3, the DNA is TGTGCCAGCTCACCGCAACAGGGGTCCACTGAAGCTTTCTTT. It yields the protein CASSPQQGSTEAFF.

The V call is TRBV20-1, the J call TRBJ2-5, with TRBD1 as a possible D gene (5 bases). The germline V gene has CDR1 DFQATT and CDR2 SNEGSKA (reference sequence). The CDR3 loop spans 11 amino acids. The V end was cut by 5 bases, the J end by 3 bases, with 7 bases between. The chain's CDR3 is CSARQKETQYF. The DNA for the CDR3 is TGCAGTGCTCGACAGAAAGAGACCCAGTACTTC.

The chain recombines TRBV6-5 with TRBJ1-4; D gene ambiguous. Per germline, CDR1 MNHEY and CDR2 SVGAGI. Trimming took 8 bases from V and 4 from J, leaving 8 bases between them. This CDR3 has 12 amino acids. The CDR3 spells CASLAINEKLFF. DNA for the CDR3: TGTGCCAGCTTGGCAATTAATGAAAAACTGTTTTTT.

The chain carries TRBV4-1 and TRBJ1-1; D remains unclear. Germline assignment: CDR1 MGHRA and CDR2 YSYEKL. There are 16 residues in the CDR3. Trimming took 4 bases from V and 0 from J, leaving 15 bases between them. For the CDR3, the DNA is TGCGCCAGCAGCCCTAACCAATTAAGCGTGAACACTGAAGCTTTCTTT. Translation: CASSPNQLSVNTEAFF.

This chain uses TRBV5-5 with TRBJ2-7; D may match TRBD1 or TRBD2 (5 bases each). V lost 4 bases and J lost 3, with 11 bases in between. The germline V gene has CDR1 SGHKS and CDR2 YYEKEE (reference sequence). This CDR3 comprises 13 residues. CDR3 nucleotides: TGTGCCAGCAGCAGGGACGGAGTCTACGAGCAGTACTTC. Its translation: CASSRDGVYEQYF.

The rearrangement uses TRBV10-1 and TRBJ1-1, with 9 bases aligning to TRBD1. Per germline, CDR1 WNHNN and CDR2 SYGVQD (reference sequence). There are 17 residues in the CDR3. The V and J ends lost 4 bases and 5 bases, in that order; junction bases with no gene match: 14. The CDR3 sequence is CASSVQGQGLWRTEAFF. CDR3 in DNA: TGCGCCAGCAGTGTCCAAGGACAGGGGCTTTGGAGGACTGAAGCTTTCTTT.

The chain joins TRBV11-3 to TRBJ2-3, with a weak D call TRBD2 (5 bases). The V gene lost 5 bases and the J gene lost 3 bases, with 9 bases spanning the gap. In germline, CDR1 is SGHNT, CDR2 YENEEA. The CDR3 runs 13 residues. The CDR3 coding sequence is TGTGCCAGCAGCCCCAGAGGGACAGATACGCAGTATTTT. Translated, it gives CASSPRGTDTQYF. The whole variable domain, filled in from reference TRBV11-3 and TRBJ2-3, reads EAGVVQSPRYKIIEKKQPVAFWCNPISGHNTLYWYLQNLGQGPELLIRYENEEAVDDSQLPKDRFSAERLKGVDSTLKIQPAELGDSAVYLCASSPRGTDTQYFGPGTRLTVL.

This clone showed up just a few times. J is TRBJ2-2 and V is TRBV7-2; tentative D call: TRBD1 (6 bases). The V gene's germline CDR1 is SGHTA and CDR2 FQGNSA. Trimming left V 7 bases short and J 0 bases short, with 9 bases between. The CDR3 extends over 14 amino acids. The CDR3: CASKRTANTGELFF. The CDR3, as DNA: TGTGCCAGCAAACGGACAGCGAACACCGGGGAGCTGTTTTTT.

The chain links TRBV18 to TRBJ1-3; D is undetermined. From germline, CDR1 is KGHSH and CDR2 LQKENI. The V and J ends lost 5 bases and 1 base respectively, with 3 bases between them. CDR3 size: 12 residues. The CDR3 DNA follows: TGTGCCAGCTCAGGGTCTGGAAACACCATATATTTT. Amino acids: CASSGSGNTIYF.

The chain uses TRBV4-1 and TRBJ1-2, with 8 bases fitting TRBD1. Trimming took 3 bases from V and 0 from J; bases not matched to a gene: 6. The CDR3 is 16 amino acids. Germline V gives CDR1 MGHRA, CDR2 YSYEKL. CDR3 region: CASSQHQGAANYGYTF. The CDR3 bases are TGCGCCAGCAGCCAGCACCAGGGGGCGGCTAACTATGGCTACACCTTC.

The J gene is TRBJ1-1, the V gene TRBV10-3, with D maybe TRBD1 (5 bases). With 3 bases removed from V and 2 bases from J, the gap between germline ends came to 13 bases. The CDR3 consists of 15 residues. CDR1 ENHRY and CDR2 SYGVKD come from the germline V gene. The CDR3 DNA follows: TGTGCCATCAGTGACGCAGGGAAGGAAAACACTGAAGCTTTCTTT. The encoded protein is CAISDAGKENTEAFF.

CDR3 nucleotide sequence: TGCGCCAGCAGCCAGGGGACAGGGTACACTGAAGCTTTCTTT. It codes for CASSQGTGYTEAFF. This chain links TRBV4-1 with TRBJ1-1; TRBD1 matches at 9 bases. The V gene end was trimmed by 3 bases and the J gene end by 3 bases; junction bases not matched to a gene: 2. The CDR3 is 14 residues long. Germline lookup yields CDR1 MGHRA and CDR2 YSYEKL.

This clone was recorded only once. V and J are TRBV2 and TRBJ2-2; D is uncertain. Deletions cut 10 bases from V and 4 bases from J, with 19 bases between. Germline assignment: CDR1 SNHLY and CDR2 FYNNEI. This CDR3 comprises 15 residues. CDR3 bases: TGTGCCACCTATTCGGACGGACCACCCACCGGGGAGCTGTTTTTT. Amino acid sequence: CATYSDGPPTGELFF.

This chain links TRBV30 with TRBJ2-7; possibly TRBD2 for D (5 bases). This CDR3 comprises 11 residues. In germline, CDR1 is GTSNPN, CDR2 SVGIG (reference sequence). Trimming left V 1 base short and J 9 bases short, with 10 bases between. CDR3 loop: CAWSAGERQYF. The CDR3 nucleotides are TGTGCCTGGAGTGCCGGGGAGAGGCAGTACTTC.

The rearrangement joins TRBV9 to TRBJ2-3; 12 bases map to TRBD2. The CDR3 is made up of 16 amino acids. Germline V gene lookup returns CDR1 SGDLS and CDR2 YYNGEE. With V trimmed by 3 bases and J by 6 bases, 8 bases remained unmatched. This chain's CDR3 is CASSDPRTSGADTQYF. CDR3 nucleotide sequence: TGTGCCAGCAGCGACCCCCGGACTAGCGGGGCGGATACGCAGTATTTT.

The chain employs TRBV7-2 and TRBJ2-1; no clear D. CDR3 length: 15 residues. V shed 5 bases and J shed 6 bases, with 17 bases lying between them. Germline V lookup: CDR1 SGHTA, CDR2 FQGNSA. This CDR3 is CASSLTLSERNEQFF. The CDR3 DNA sequence: TGTGCCAGCAGCCTAACCCTTTCGGAGCGCAATGAGCAGTTCTTC.

The chain uses TRBV7-2 and TRBJ1-5; the D gene is possibly TRBD1 (6 bases). From germline, CDR1 is SGHTA and CDR2 FQGNSA. The CDR3 consists of 14 residues. Trimming removed 1 base at V and 7 bases at J, with 11 bases between. The CDR3 here is CASSLVGRGQPQHF. CDR3 sequence (DNA): TGTGCCAGCAGCTTAGTGGGTAGGGGGCAGCCCCAGCATTTT.

This chain uses TRBV18 with TRBJ2-3; 7 bases map to TRBD1. The CDR3 is 16 residues long. CDR1 and CDR2 from the germline V gene are KGHSH and LQKENI. The V gene end was trimmed by 5 bases and the J gene end by 2 bases; junction bases not matched to a gene: 10. CDR3 loop: CASSTGQVGDTDTQYF. The DNA for the CDR3 is TGTGCCAGCTCAACCGGACAGGTTGGGGACACAGATACGCAGTATTTT.

The V gene is TRBV13, the J gene TRBJ1-5; D is unresolved. Germline V gene lookup returns CDR1 PRHDT and CDR2 FYEKMQ (reference sequence). V was trimmed by 2 bases and J by 3 bases, leaving 2 bases between them. The CDR3 is 12 amino acids. The CDR3 is CASSLNNQPQHF. CDR3 nucleotide sequence: TGTGCCAGCAGCTTAAACAATCAGCCCCAGCATTTT.

J is TRBJ2-1 and V is TRBV7-9, with a possible D match to TRBD1 (6 bases). V lost 4 bases, J lost 3 bases, and 13 bases lay in between. The CDR3 extends over 15 amino acids. Germline V CDR1 and CDR2: SEHNR, FQNEAQ (reference sequence). The CDR3 bases are TGTGCCAGCAGCTCTGGACAGACCCTCTACAATGAGCAGTTCTTC. Translating it yields CASSSGQTLYNEQFF.

This chain links TRBV13 with TRBJ2-2; no clear D. V was trimmed by 0 bases and J by 7 bases, leaving 9 bases between them. Germline V CDR1 and CDR2: PRHDT, FYEKMQ (reference sequence). There are 14 residues in the CDR3. DNA of the CDR3: TGTGCCAGCAGCTTAGGCTTCTCTTACGGGGAGCTGTTTTTT. Its protein product is CASSLGFSYGELFF.

The gene calls are TRBV7-2 and TRBJ1-2, with D unclear. This CDR3 spans 12 amino acids. From germline, CDR1 is SGHTA and CDR2 FQGNSA. The V and J ends lost 1 base and 9 bases respectively, with 9 bases between them. The CDR3 loop is CASSLEIGSYTF. The DNA for the CDR3 is TGTGCCAGCAGCTTAGAGATAGGAAGCTACACCTTC.

The V call is TRBV2, the J call TRBJ1-5, with no clear D. The CDR3 sequence is 17 residues long. Trimming shortened V by 1 base and J by 0 bases, and 13 bases separated the two germline ends. CDR1 SNHLY and CDR2 FYNNEI come from the germline V gene. Written as DNA, the CDR3 is TGTGCCAGCAGTGAAGAAGGTGGATGGTATAGCAATCAGCCCCAGCATTTT. Residues: CASSEEGGWYSNQPQHF.

J is TRBJ2-7 and V is TRBV9; D is unclear. CDR1 is SGDLS, CDR2 YYNGEE, per germline. With 2 bases removed from V and 3 bases from J, the gap between germline ends came to 12 bases. This CDR3 is 14 amino acids long. The CDR3 here is CASSVNPSVYEQYF. As DNA, the CDR3 is TGTGCCAGCAGCGTCAACCCGTCAGTCTACGAGCAGTACTTC.